This T cell receptor beta chain was retrieved from a study of CD4 T cell repertoires in COVID-19. The CDR3 totals 15 residues. V lost 2 bases, J lost 2 bases, and 7 bases lay in between. Germline CDR1 and CDR2: MNHNY and SVGAGI (reference sequence). This clone was seen a handful of times. Assay used: immunoSEQ multiplex PCR; TCRdb lists only in-frame clones, some missing. The sample records about 75,000 clones, about 80% being singletons. Mild-to-severe COVID-19 survivors were the donors. The chain joins TRBV6-6 to TRBJ2-6; D is uncertain. This receptor was identified in a human donor who had COVID-19. Sequenced material: CD4+ T cells from peripheral blood, taken after recovery from COVID-19. The CDR3 is CASSYGQTGANVLTF. Written as DNA, the CDR3 is TGTGCCAGCAGTTACGGGCAGACTGGGGCCAACGTCCTGACTTTC.